This T cell receptor (beta chain) appears in the sequencing data of a study of blood T cells in healthy people across ages. Study-wide results and limits: Whereas aged donors had fewer naive CD4+ cells, long-lived donors had more of them and higher diversity.

Total RNA extraction produced at least 5.5 micrograms (per sample) for the study. Worth noting for this clonotype: What it binds is unknown.

The use of a sample-barcoded 5' primer and a J-beta primer mix characterized a second PCR of roughly 7 to 12 cycles. TCRdb recomputed calls from the 5' RACE reads with MiXCR, one row per CDR3 protein. The data contain about 780,000 distinct CDR3 sequences, roughly 24% of them seen just once; the ten biggest clones take up about 3%. The CDR3 is 15 residues long. Trimming stripped 1 base from V and 0 bases from J, with 12 bases between. Germline lookup yields CDR1 DFQATT and CDR2 SNEGSKA (reference sequence). These data were also filed under a second study, of T cells of mothers and their children. From that paper: The people who donated were a few healthy Caucasian mothers and their six children.

The clonotype comes from a boy younger than 18 in good health. The sequenced material came from blood. This sequence joins TRBV20-1 and TRBJ1-1, with a tentative D call TRBD1 (6 bases). In DNA form, the CDR3 reads TGCAGTGCTAGAGTCCACAGGGCTATGAACACTGAAGCTTTCTTT. Residues: CSARVHRAMNTEAFF.